This T cell receptor beta chain emerged from a study of molecular identifiers for immune sequencing clone quantification. Trimming took off 0 bases at V and 7 bases at J, with 8 bases between the two ends. The germline CDR1 and CDR2 sequences are SGHNT and YYREEE (reference sequence). The CDR3 totals 13 residues. Researchers sorted naive CD8 T cells as cells that were CD8+CD4-CCR7+CD45RA+. TCRdb itself ran the PCR reads through MiXCR, one entry per CDR3 protein. The data show around 460,000 distinct CDR3 sequences, under 30% seen once. This clonotype appeared a few times. The sample comprised naive CD8+ T cells from blood, with Jurkat cell RNA spiked in. Subset given: FACS-sorted CD8+CD4-CCR7+CD45RA+ naive T cells. The receptor was derived from a human donor in good health. Some libraries in this study had Jurkat cell RNA spiked in. This chain uses TRBV5-4 with TRBJ2-1; no clear D. The CDR3 protein is CASSLGWGNEQFF. The CDR3 DNA is TGTGCCAGCAGCTTGGGCTGGGGTAATGAGCAGTTCTTC.